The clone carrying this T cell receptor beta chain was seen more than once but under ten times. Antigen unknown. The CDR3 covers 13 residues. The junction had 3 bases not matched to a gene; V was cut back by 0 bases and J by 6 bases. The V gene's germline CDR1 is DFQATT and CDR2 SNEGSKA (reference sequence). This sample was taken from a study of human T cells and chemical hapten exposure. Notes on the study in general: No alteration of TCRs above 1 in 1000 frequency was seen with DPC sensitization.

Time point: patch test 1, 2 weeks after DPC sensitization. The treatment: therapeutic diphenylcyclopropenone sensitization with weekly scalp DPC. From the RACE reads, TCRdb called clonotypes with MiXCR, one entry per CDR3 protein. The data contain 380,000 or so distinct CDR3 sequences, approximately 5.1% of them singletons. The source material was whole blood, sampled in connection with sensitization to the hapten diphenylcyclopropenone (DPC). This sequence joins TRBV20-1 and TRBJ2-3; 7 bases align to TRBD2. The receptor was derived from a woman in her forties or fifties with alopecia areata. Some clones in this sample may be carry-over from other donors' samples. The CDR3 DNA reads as TGCAGTGCTAGAGATGGGAGGGCGGATACGCAGTATTTT. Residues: CSARDGRADTQYF.